The 11 T cell receptor beta chains below all came from one sample that was sequenced in a study of tumor-infiltrating lymphocytes in primary liver carcinoma. A primer in the constant region served to generate TCR beta cDNA from about 470 ng of total RNA. The TCR beta library was amplified through three nested multiplex PCR rounds in a modified ARM-PCR procedure. Use of TRBV1-TRBV30 forward primers with a C-beta reverse primer characterized the first two PCR rounds, which lasted ten to eleven cycles each. TCRdb passed the multiplex PCR reads through MiXCR, listing each CDR3 protein once. The sample includes about 320,000 distinct CDR3 sequences, approximately 60% seen only once; the top ten take 9%. Unsorted whole blood yielded blood RNA, and germline DNA was extracted as well. The sample consisted of peripheral blood. These receptors originate from a middle-aged man with primary liver carcinoma and hepatitis B virus infection.

Points on this clonotype: A read error is possible here, since a much larger clone lies one base away. The V call is TRBV7-8, the J call TRBJ2-3; 11 bases agree with TRBD1. CDR1 is SGHVS and CDR2 is FQNEAQ in the germline V gene. CDR3 length equals 15 residues. In DNA, the CDR3 is TGTGCCAGGAGCTCCTGGACAGGGGGCGAAGATACGCAGTATTTT. Translation gives CARSSWTGGEDTQYF.

This clonotype came up many times. This sequence joins TRBV10-3 and TRBJ1-2; no definite D call. This CDR3 contains 15 residues. V gave up 2 bases and J gave up 6 bases, with 16 bases separating them. CDR1 is ENHRY, CDR2 SYGVKD, per germline. The CDR3 sequence is CAISEPGGPPDGYTF. CDR3 DNA: TGTGCCATCAGTGAGCCAGGAGGGCCACCCGATGGCTACACCTTC.

About this clonotype itself: Possible read error: a much larger clone is one base away. The gene calls are TRBV29-1 and TRBJ2-2, with a tentative D call TRBD2 (7 bases). There are 13 residues in the CDR3. The germline V gene encodes CDR1 SQVTM and CDR2 ANQGSEA. The CDR3 nucleotides are TGCAGCGTTGGTTTGAGCAGAGGGGGGGAGCCGTTTTTT. Translation gives CSVGLSRGGEPFF.

J is TRBJ1-2 and V is TRBV29-1, with D possibly matching TRBD1 (5 bases). Germline CDR1 is SQVTM and CDR2 is ANQGSEA. The CDR3 runs to 12 residues. V lost 5 bases to trimming and J lost 4 bases, with 11 bases between them. The CDR3 nucleotides read TGCAGCGTTAGCCGGGACCTCTATGGCTACACCTTC. It specifies CSVSRDLYGYTF.

The chain's CDR3 is CASSPNPAGAGNEQFF. The CDR3 nucleotides read TGTGCCAGCAGCCCGAACCCTGCGGGAGCGGGCAATGAGCAGTTCTTC. The chain employs TRBV6-4 and TRBJ2-1; 7 positions match TRBD2. This CDR3 is built from 16 residues. V trimming: 6 bases; J trimming: 6 bases; junction bases outside the gene matches: 14. Germline CDR1 reads MRHNA; CDR2 reads SNTAGT.

The rearrangement joins TRBV30 to TRBJ1-4; 8 positions match TRBD1. CDR3 length: 16 residues. J gave up 5 bases and V 2 bases, and 10 bases lay outside the gene matches. Germline CDR1 reads GTSNPN; CDR2 reads SVGIG (reference sequence). The CDR3 protein is CAWSPTRDRINEKLFF. In DNA, the CDR3 is TGTGCCTGGAGTCCCACCAGGGACAGGATCAATGAAAAACTGTTTTTT.

The chain is built from TRBV18 and TRBJ2-5; TRBD2 might be the D (6 bases). Germline V gene data show CDR1 as KGHSH and CDR2 as LQKENI. This CDR3 contains 15 residues. V was trimmed by 1 base and J by 1 base, leaving 10 bases between them. The DNA for the CDR3 is TGTGCCAGCTCACCACGACGGGGGTCCCAAGAGACCCAGTACTTC. Encoded protein: CASSPRRGSQETQYF.

Of note for this clonotype: One end of the junction does not line up with germline, which may come from a read error. The chain has TRBV6-2 or TRBV6-3 and TRBJ2-1; 15 nucleotides align to TRBD2. The V gene's germline CDR1 is MNHEY and CDR2 SVGEGT. CDR3 length: 18 amino acids. The CDR3 loop reads CPSSYPGTSGRRYNEQFF. The CDR3 nucleotides are TGTCCCAGCAGTTACCCAGGGACTAGCGGGAGGAGGTACAATGAGCAGTTCTTT.

This clonotype was counted only a few times. This chain connects TRBV5-1 to TRBJ2-5; TRBD1 is a possible D gene (5 bases). Germline CDR1 SGHRS, CDR2 YFSETQ. There are 13 residues in the CDR3. V was clipped by 3 bases and J by 5 bases, with 11 bases between them. The CDR3 reads CASSWQGTETQYF. In nucleotides, the CDR3 is TGCGCCAGCAGCTGGCAGGGAACGGAGACCCAGTACTTC.

Concerning this clonotype itself: A much larger clone is a single base away; this may be a read error. The V and J genes are TRBV12-3 or TRBV12-4 and TRBJ2-5; TRBD2 aligns across 12 bases. The CDR3 contains 15 residues. The CDR3 loop reads CVSRGATSGSQTQYF. CDR3 nucleotides: TGTGTCAGCAGGGGGGCGACTAGCGGGAGTCAGACCCAGTACTTC.

This clonotype was detected many times. An end of the junction does not agree with germline; a read error may underlie this. This rearrangement joins TRBV29-1 to TRBJ2-1; 7 bases match TRBD2. The germline CDR1 and CDR2 sequences are SQVTM and ANQGSEA. The CDR3 runs to 12 residues. CDR3 in amino acids: CSVPTSYDEQFF. CDR3 DNA: TGCAGCGTGCCGACTAGCTACGATGAGCAGTTCTTC.